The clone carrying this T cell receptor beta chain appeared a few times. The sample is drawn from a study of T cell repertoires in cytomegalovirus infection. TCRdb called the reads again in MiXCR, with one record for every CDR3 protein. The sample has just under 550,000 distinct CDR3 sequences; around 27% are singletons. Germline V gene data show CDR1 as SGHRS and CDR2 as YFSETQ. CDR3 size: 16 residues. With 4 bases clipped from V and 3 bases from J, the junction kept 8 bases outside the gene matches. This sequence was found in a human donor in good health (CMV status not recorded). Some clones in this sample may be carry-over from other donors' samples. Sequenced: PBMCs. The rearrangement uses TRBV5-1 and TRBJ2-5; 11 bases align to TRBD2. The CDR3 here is CASSGRGTSGKETQYF. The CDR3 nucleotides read TGCGCCAGCAGCGGGAGGGGGACTAGCGGCAAAGAGACCCAGTACTTC.